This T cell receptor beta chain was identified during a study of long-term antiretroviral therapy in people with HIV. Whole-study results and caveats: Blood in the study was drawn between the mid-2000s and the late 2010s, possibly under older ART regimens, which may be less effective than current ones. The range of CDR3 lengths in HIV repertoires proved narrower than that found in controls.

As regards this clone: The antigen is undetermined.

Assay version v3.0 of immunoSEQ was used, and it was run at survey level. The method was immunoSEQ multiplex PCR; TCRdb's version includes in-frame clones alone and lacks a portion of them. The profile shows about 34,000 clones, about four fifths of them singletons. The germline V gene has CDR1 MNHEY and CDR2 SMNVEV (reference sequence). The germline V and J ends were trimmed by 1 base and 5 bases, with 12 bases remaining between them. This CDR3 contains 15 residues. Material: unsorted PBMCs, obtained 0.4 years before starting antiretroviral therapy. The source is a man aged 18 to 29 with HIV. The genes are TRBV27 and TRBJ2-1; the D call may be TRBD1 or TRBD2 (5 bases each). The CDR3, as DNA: TGTGCCAGCAGTTTATACAGGTGGGGGAACAATGAGCAGTTCTTC. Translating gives CASSLYRWGNNEQFF.